The 18 T cell receptor beta chains presented below share a single source sample, sequenced in a study of cytomegalovirus exposure and HLA in healthy donors. A multiplex PCR was run with 60 Vbeta primers and 13 Jbeta primers. Sequencing was performed with immunoSEQ multiplex PCR; in TCRdb, only in-frame clones are kept and a portion is missing. The table has 150,000 to 200,000 clones, roughly four fifths seen once. The source material was PBMCs. Every receptor here comes from a woman aged 35 to 49 in good health and CMV-seronegative.

The V call is TRBV5-1, the J call TRBJ1-5, with TRBD1 matching 8 bases. Germline CDR1 and CDR2: SGHRS and YFSETQ. The J segment lost 5 bases and the V segment lost 2 bases, leaving 6 bases of the junction unmatched. The CDR3 sequence is 15 residues long. The CDR3 region has the DNA TGCGCCAGCAGCTTCGACGGACAGGGATATCAGCCCCAGCATTTT. Its protein product is CASSFDGQGYQPQHF.

The rearrangement joins TRBV5-1 to TRBJ2-7, with no clear D. This CDR3 is 14 amino acids long. V lost 7 bases and J 1 base, leaving 15 bases between the germline ends. Germline CDR1 reads SGHRS; CDR2 reads YFSETQ. Here the CDR3 reads CASRRGTTSYEQYF. The CDR3 DNA is TGCGCCAGCCGGAGAGGTACCACGTCCTACGAGCAGTACTTC.

This chain links TRBV7-6 with TRBJ1-2, with TRBD1 matching over 7 bases. Trimming cost V 5 bases and J 2 bases; bases outside gene matches: 14. In germline, CDR1 is SGHVS, CDR2 FNYEAQ. The CDR3 extends over 17 amino acids. The chain's CDR3 is CASSPQGGQALNYGYTF. Written as DNA, the CDR3 is TGTGCCAGCAGCCCCCAAGGTGGACAGGCCCTAAACTATGGCTACACCTTC.

The chain employs TRBV2 and TRBJ1-4; 9 bases line up with TRBD1. Germline V gene data show CDR1 as SNHLY and CDR2 as FYNNEI. CDR3 length equals 16 residues. V gave up 6 bases and J gave up 0 bases; unmatched junction bases: 5. For the CDR3, the DNA is TGTGCCAGCAGCGTGGACAGGGGAACAACTAATGAAAAACTGTTTTTT. Translating it yields CASSVDRGTTNEKLFF.

V gene TRBV28 combines with J gene TRBJ1-3, with D perhaps matching TRBD1 (5 bases). This CDR3 is 15 amino acids long. Trimming pared 6 bases from V and 2 bases from J, leaving 14 bases between. The germline V gene has CDR1 MDHEN and CDR2 SYDVKM. CDR3 region: CASSLGGLPGNTIYF. DNA of the CDR3: TGTGCCAGCAGCCTTGGGGGGTTGCCTGGAAACACCATATATTTT.

This sequence joins TRBV11-2 and TRBJ2-7, with D tentatively TRBD2 (6 bases). CDR1 SGHAT and CDR2 FQNNGV come from the germline V gene. This CDR3 contains 12 residues. V lost 1 base and J lost 6, with 7 bases in between. The CDR3 here is CASSLGGLEQYF. CDR3 nucleotide sequence: TGTGCCAGCAGCTTAGGGGGACTCGAGCAGTACTTC.

In DNA form, the CDR3 reads TGTGCCAGCAGCCCCAGGGTCCGAGAGACCCAGTACTTC. The encoded protein is CASSPRVRETQYF. V usage is TRBV7-8 and J usage is TRBJ2-5; tentative D call: TRBD1 (5 bases). This CDR3 contains 13 residues. V was pared by 5 bases and J by 4 bases, with 11 bases between. Germline V lookup: CDR1 SGHVS, CDR2 FQNEAQ.

Only a few counts were recorded for this clone. The V call is TRBV7-9, the J call TRBJ1-2, with TRBD1 as a possible D gene (5 bases). Germline-derived CDR1 and CDR2 are SEHNR and FQNEAQ (reference sequence). The CDR3 is 15 residues long. Trimming removed 5 bases at V and 0 bases at J, with 13 bases between. CDR3 region: CASSPAGRSNYGYTF. The CDR3 nucleotides are TGTGCCAGCAGCCCCGCAGGGCGATCTAACTATGGCTACACCTTC.

This chain uses TRBV6-6 with TRBJ1-1, with 9 nucleotides matching TRBD1. Germline CDR1 MNHNY, CDR2 SVGAGI (reference sequence). The V segment lost 4 bases and the J segment 4 bases; nucleotides outside the gene matches: 1. The length of the CDR3 is 13 residues. This CDR3 reads CASSWDRATEAFF. The CDR3 nucleotides are TGTGCCAGCAGTTGGGACAGGGCCACTGAAGCTTTCTTT.

Only one count was recorded for this clone. The rearrangement links TRBV5-6 to TRBJ2-4; no firm D call. V dropped 3 bases and J dropped 0 bases, with 10 bases sitting between them. Germline V gene data show CDR1 as SGHDT and CDR2 as YYEEEE. This CDR3 is 15 amino acids long. Here the CDR3 DNA reads TGTGCCAGCAGCTCCGCGAGAATAGCCAAAAACATTCAGTACTTC. The encoded protein is CASSSARIAKNIQYF.

On this clone: One end of the junction is discordant with germline, which a read error may explain. This rearrangement joins TRBV11-3 to TRBJ1-2; D not certain. The V gene's germline CDR1 is SGHNT and CDR2 YENEEA. There are 14 residues in the CDR3. The CDR3 region has the DNA TGTGCCAGCAGTCACGCACCGGGTCAGCCGCCCTTGTTCTTC. It yields the protein CASSHAPGQPPLFF.

The chain has TRBV7-2 and TRBJ2-7; 8 nucleotides agree with TRBD2. V trimming: 1 base; J trimming: 7 bases; junction bases outside the gene matches: 12. CDR1 is SGHTA, CDR2 FQGNSA, per germline. CDR3 length: 16 residues. The CDR3, as DNA: TGTGCCAGCAGCTTAGTGGCGGGAGGCTCCGTGAGGGAGCAGTACTTC. The encoded protein is CASSLVAGGSVREQYF.

This clone was detected only a few times. The chain employs TRBV28 and TRBJ2-7; D possibly corresponds to TRBD2 (6 bases). The V gene lost 5 bases and the J gene lost 5 bases, with 13 bases spanning the gap. CDR3 size: 13 residues. Germline CDR1 MDHEN, CDR2 SYDVKM. This chain's CDR3 is CASSLTGGNEQYF. The CDR3 bases are TGTGCCAGCAGTCTGACCGGGGGAAACGAGCAGTACTTC. The variable domain in full, with the rest retrieved from reference TRBV28 and TRBJ2-7, is DVKVTQSSRYLVKRTGEKVFLECVQDMDHENMFWYRQDPGLGLRLIYFSYDVKMKEKGDIPEGYSVSREKKERFSLILESASTNQTSMYLCASSLTGGNEQYFGPGTRLTVT.

This clone was counted between two and nine times. The CDR3 region has the DNA TGTGCCAGCAGTTTCGCGTACGAGCAGTACTTC. Its protein is CASSFAYEQYF. V gene TRBV28 combines with J gene TRBJ2-7; no definite D call. Germline CDR1 reads MDHEN; CDR2 reads SYDVKM. V was shortened by 3 bases and J by 4 bases, with 4 bases between the two germline ends. This CDR3 contains 11 residues.

This chain uses TRBV2 with TRBJ2-7; D possibly corresponds to TRBD2 (5 bases). V shed 5 bases and J shed 5 bases, with 7 bases lying between them. There are 11 residues in the CDR3. Germline V gene sequence: CDR1 SNHLY, CDR2 FYNNEI. CDR3 nucleotides: TGTGCCAGCAGTAAGAGGGACGAGCAGTACTTC. Its translation: CASSKRDEQYF.

The chain combines TRBV5-1 with TRBJ2-7, with 8 bases lining up with TRBD1. The CDR3 totals 13 residues. J gave up 5 bases and V 2 bases, and 3 bases lay outside the gene matches. In germline, CDR1 is SGHRS, CDR2 YFSETQ. The CDR3 DNA follows: TGCGCCAGCAGCTTAGGACAGGGTAACGAGCAGTACTTC. Protein: CASSLGQGNEQYF.

Worth noting for this clone: The same CDR3 can be traced to other DNA sequences in this sample. This chain connects TRBV6-5 to TRBJ2-7; tentatively, D is TRBD2 (6 bases). The CDR3 has 11 amino acids. Trimming shortened V by 7 bases and J by 7 bases, and 11 bases separated the two germline ends. CDR1 and CDR2 (germline): MNHEY, SVGAGI. The DNA for the CDR3 is TGTGCCAGCACTGGTGGGGGGGAGCAGTACTTC. It translates to CASTGGGEQYF.

The chain uses TRBV18 and TRBJ2-6; D might be TRBD1 (6 bases). CDR1 and CDR2 from the germline V gene are KGHSH and LQKENI. This CDR3 region has 15 residues. V was cut by 4 bases and J by 2 bases, with 9 bases left in between. The CDR3: CASSHGQTGANVLTF. DNA for the CDR3: TGTGCCAGCTCACACGGACAGACTGGGGCCAACGTCCTGACTTTC.